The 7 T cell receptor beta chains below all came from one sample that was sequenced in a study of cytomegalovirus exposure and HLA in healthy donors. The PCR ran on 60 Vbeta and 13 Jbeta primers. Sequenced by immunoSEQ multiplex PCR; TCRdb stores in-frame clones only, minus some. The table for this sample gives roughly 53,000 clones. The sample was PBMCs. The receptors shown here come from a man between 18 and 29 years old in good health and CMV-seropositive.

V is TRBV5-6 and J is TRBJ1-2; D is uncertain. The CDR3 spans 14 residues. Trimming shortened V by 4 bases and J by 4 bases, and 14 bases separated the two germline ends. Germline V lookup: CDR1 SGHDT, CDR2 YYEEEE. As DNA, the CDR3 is TGTGCCAGCAGCCCCCCGCAGGCGCCCTATGGCTACACCTTC. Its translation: CASSPPQAPYGYTF.

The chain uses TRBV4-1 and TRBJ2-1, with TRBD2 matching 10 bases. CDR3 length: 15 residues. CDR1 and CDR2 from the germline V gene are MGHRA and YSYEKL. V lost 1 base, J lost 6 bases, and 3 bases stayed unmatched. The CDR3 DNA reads TGCGCCAGCAGCCAAGTAGCGGGAGGTTCCAATGAGCAGTTCTTC. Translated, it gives CASSQVAGGSNEQFF.

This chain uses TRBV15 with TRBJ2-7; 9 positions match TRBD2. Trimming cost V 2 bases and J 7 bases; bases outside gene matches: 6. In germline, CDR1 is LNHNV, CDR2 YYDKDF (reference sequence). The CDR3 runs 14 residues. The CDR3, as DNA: TGTGCCACCAGCAGACTAGCGGGGAGGCGGGAGCAGTACTTC. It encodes CATSRLAGRREQYF.

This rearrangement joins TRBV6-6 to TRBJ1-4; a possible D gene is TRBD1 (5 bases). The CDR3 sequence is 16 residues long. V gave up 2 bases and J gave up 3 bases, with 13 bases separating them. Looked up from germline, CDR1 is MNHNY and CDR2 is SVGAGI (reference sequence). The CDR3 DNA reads TGTGCCAGCAGTTACGGGCGGGGCTTGGCTAATGAAAAACTGTTTTTT. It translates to CASSYGRGLANEKLFF.

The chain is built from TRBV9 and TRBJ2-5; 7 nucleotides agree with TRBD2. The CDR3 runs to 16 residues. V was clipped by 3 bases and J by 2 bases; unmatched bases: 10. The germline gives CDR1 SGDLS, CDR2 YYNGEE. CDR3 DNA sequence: TGTGCCAGCAGCGCCCACGGCGGGAGAGATCAAGAGACCCAGTACTTC. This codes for CASSAHGGRDQETQYF.

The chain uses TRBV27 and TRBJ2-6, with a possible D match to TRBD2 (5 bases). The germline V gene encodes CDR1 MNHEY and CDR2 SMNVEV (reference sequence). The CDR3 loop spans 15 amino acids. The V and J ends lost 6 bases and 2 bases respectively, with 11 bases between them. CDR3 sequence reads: CASSSPGAGANVLTF. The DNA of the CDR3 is TGTGCCAGCAGCTCCCCCGGGGCTGGGGCCAACGTCCTGACTTTC.

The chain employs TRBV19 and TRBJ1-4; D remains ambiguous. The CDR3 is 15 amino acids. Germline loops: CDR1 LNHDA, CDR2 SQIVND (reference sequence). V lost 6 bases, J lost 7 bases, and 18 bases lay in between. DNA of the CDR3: TGTGCCAGTAGCCCGATAACAGTCAGCGGTGAAAAACTGTTTTTT. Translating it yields CASSPITVSGEKLFF.